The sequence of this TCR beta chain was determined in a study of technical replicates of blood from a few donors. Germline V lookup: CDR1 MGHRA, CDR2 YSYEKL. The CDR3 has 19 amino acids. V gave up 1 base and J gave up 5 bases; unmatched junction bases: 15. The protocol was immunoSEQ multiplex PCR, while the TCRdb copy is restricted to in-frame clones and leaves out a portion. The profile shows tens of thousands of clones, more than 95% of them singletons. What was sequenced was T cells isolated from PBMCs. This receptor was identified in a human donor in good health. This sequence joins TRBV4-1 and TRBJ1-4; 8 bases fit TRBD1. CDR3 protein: CASSQVFGFSTGANEKLFF. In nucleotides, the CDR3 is TGCGCCAGCAGCCAAGTTTTCGGGTTTTCGACAGGGGCAAATGAAAAACTGTTTTTT.